This T cell receptor beta chain is drawn from a study of T cell responses to AZD1222 COVID-19 vaccine. Study-wide results and limits: Two AZD1222 doses significantly raised spike-specific TCR breadth and depth over controls.

This CDR3 comprises 18 residues. The ends lost 6 bases at V and 4 bases at J; junction bases unmatched: 18. CDR1 is SNHLY and CDR2 is FYNNEI in the germline V gene. Assay used: immunoSEQ multiplex PCR; TCRdb lists only in-frame clones, some missing. The repertoire includes 240,000 or so clones, 90% to 95% of them detected once, and around 0.6% sits in the top ten. About this clone: Its antigen is not identified.

Specimen: peripheral blood, collected on day 0 of AZD1222 vaccination. The chain is built from TRBV2 and TRBJ1-2, with 9 bases lining up with TRBD1. The receptor was isolated from an adult in good health. CDR3 DNA: TGTGCCAGCAGCCCCCTGACCGGGACAGGGATTATCTCCTATGGCTACACCTTC. Its translation is CASSPLTGTGIISYGYTF.